This TCR beta chain was sequenced in a study of blood T cell repertoires in COVID-19. The overall study: Researchers got acute and convalescent COVID-19 samples from the United States, Italy and Spain. PBMCs, B-cell-depleted T cells, or T cells were the source of the cDNA or gDNA that made up the material.

Original processing notes: The assay estimated nucleated cells by amplifying reference gene primers. TCRdb keeps only in-frame clones here, not all; method: immunoSEQ multiplex PCR. V, J and clone size are those of that table, while D and trimming were read from the DNA. The table lists 250,000 to 350,000 clones, around 88% of them singletons, with 1.5% to 2% in the top ten. V dropped 1 base and J dropped 4 bases, with 20 bases sitting between them. CDR3 length: 17 residues. Germline V CDR1 and CDR2: LGHNA, YSLEER. The rearrangement uses TRBV4-3 and TRBJ2-7, with TRBD1 as a possible D gene (6 bases). The origin of this receptor is a woman aged 45-60 years with acute or convalescent COVID-19. The specimen sequenced was peripheral blood. CDR3 DNA: TGCGCCAGCAGCCAAGTTGTTACGGCAGGGGTCATTTACGAGCAGTACTTC. As protein: CASSQVVTAGVIYEQYF.